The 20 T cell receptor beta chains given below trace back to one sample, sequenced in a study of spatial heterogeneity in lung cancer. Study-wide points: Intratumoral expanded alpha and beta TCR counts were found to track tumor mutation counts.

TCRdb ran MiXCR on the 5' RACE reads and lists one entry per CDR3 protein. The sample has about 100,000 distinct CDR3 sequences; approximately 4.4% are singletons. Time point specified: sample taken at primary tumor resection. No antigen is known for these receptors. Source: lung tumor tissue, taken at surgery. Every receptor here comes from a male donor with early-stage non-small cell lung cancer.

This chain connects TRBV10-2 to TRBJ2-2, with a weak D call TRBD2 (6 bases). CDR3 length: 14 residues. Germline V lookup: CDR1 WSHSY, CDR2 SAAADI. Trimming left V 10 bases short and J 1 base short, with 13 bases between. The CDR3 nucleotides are TGCGCCACCTACGGGACTTTGAACACCGGGGAGCTGTTTTTT. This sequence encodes CATYGTLNTGELFF.

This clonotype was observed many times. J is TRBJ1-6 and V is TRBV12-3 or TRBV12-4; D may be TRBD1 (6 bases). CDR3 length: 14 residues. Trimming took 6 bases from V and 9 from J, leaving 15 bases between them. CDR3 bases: TGTGCCAGCAGACCCCAGGGGTTCGGTTCACCCCTCCACTTT. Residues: CASRPQGFGSPLHF.

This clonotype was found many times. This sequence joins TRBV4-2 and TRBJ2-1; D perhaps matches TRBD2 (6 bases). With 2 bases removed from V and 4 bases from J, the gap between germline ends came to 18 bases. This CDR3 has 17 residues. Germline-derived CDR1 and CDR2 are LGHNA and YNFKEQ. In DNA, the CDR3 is TGTGCCAGCAGCCAAACCCGGGACTTAGACTATTACAATGAGCAGTTCTTC. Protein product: CASSQTRDLDYYNEQFF.

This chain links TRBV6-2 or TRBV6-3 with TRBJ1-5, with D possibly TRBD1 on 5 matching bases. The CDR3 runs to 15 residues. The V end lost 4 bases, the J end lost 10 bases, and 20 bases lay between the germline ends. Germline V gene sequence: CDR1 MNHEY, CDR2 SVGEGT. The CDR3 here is CASSSGGGIFVPQHF. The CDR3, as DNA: TGTGCCAGCAGTTCGGGCGGGGGAATTTTTGTTCCCCAGCATTTT.

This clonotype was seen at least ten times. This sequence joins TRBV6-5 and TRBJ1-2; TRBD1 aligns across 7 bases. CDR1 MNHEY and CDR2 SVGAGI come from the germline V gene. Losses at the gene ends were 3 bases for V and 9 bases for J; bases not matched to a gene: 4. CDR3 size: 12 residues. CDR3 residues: CASSYSTGRYTF. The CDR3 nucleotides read TGTGCCAGCAGTTATTCGACAGGGCGCTACACCTTC.

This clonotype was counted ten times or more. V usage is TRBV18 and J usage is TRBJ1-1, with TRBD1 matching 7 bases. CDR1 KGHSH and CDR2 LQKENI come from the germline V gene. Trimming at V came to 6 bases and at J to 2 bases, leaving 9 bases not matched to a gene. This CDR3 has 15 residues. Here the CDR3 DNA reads TGTGCCAGCTCTCTACTCCGGGACAGTAACACTGAAGCTTTCTTT. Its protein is CASSLLRDSNTEAFF. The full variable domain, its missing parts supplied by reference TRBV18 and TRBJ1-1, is NAGVMQNPRHLVRRRGQEARLRCSPMKGHSHVYWYRQLPEEGLKFMVYLQKENIIDESGMPKERFSAEFPKEGPSILRIQQVVRGDSAAYFCASSLLRDSNTEAFFGQGTRLTVV.

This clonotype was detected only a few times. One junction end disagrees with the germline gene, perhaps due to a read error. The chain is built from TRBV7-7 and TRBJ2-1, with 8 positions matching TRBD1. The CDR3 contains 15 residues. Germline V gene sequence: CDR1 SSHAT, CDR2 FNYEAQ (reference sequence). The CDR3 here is CASSRGQGRINEQFF. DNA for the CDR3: TGTGCTAGCAGCCGTGGACAGGGAAGGATAAATGAGCAGTTCTTC.

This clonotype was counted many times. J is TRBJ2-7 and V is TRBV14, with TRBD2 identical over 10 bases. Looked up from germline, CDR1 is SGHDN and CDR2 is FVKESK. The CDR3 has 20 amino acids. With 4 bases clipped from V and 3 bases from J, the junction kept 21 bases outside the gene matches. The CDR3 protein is CASSRSRGKDWTSGIYEQYF. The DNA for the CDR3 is TGTGCCAGCAGCCGTTCCAGGGGGAAAGATTGGACTAGCGGAATCTACGAGCAGTACTTC.

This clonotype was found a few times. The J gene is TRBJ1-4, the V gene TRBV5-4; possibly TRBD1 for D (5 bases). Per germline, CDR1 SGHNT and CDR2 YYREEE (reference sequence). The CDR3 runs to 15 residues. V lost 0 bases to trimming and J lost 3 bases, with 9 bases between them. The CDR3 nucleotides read TGTGCCAGCAGCTTGGGAGGGGCGGCTAATGAAAAACTGTTTTTT. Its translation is CASSLGGAANEKLFF.

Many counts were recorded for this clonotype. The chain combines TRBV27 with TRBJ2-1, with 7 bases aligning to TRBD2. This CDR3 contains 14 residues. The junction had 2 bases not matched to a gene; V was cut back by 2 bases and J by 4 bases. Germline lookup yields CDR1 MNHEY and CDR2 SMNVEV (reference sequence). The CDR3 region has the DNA TGTGCCAGCAGTTTAATGGGGGGGTACAATGAGCAGTTCTTC. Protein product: CASSLMGGYNEQFF.

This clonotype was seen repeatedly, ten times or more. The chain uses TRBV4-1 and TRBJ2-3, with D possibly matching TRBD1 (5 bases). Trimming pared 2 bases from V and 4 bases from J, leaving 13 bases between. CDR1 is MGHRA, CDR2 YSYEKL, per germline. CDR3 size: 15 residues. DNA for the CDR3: TGCGCCAGCAGCCAACAAGGGGTAAAAGCAGATACGCAGTATTTT. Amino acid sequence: CASSQQGVKADTQYF.

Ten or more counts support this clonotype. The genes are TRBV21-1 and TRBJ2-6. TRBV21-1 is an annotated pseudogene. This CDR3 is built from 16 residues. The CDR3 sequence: CASSKGQGSGANVLTF. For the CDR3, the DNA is TGTGCCAGCAGCAAAGGACAGGGCTCTGGGGCCAACGTCCTGACTTTC.

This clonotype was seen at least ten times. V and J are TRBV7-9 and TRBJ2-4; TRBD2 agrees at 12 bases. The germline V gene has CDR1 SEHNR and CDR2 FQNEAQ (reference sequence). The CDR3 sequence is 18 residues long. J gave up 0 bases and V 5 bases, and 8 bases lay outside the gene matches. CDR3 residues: CASSTGTSGLLAKNIQYF. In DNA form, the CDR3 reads TGTGCCAGCAGCACCGGGACTAGCGGGTTATTAGCCAAAAACATTCAGTACTTC.

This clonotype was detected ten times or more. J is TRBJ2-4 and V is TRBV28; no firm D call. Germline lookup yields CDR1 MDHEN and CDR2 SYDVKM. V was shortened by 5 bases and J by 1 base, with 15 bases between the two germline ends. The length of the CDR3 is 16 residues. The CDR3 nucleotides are TGTGCCAGCAGTCTAAACTCTATTCCGGCCAAAAACATTCAGTACTTC. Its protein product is CASSLNSIPAKNIQYF.

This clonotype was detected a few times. CDR3 in DNA: TGCGCCAGCAGCGACCGACCACGGACCTACGAGCAGTACTTC. Translation gives CASSDRPRTYEQYF. This chain links TRBV4-1 with TRBJ2-7; D remains unclear. Looked up from germline, CDR1 is MGHRA and CDR2 is YSYEKL. The CDR3 covers 14 residues. The V end was cut by 5 bases, the J end by 2 bases, with 13 bases between.

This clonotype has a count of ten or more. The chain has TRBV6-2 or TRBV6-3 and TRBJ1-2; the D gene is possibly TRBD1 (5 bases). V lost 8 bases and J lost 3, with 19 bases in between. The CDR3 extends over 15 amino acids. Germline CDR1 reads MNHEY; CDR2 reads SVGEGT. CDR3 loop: CASCINAGAYYGYTF. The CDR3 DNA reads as TGTGCCAGCTGTATTAACGCCGGGGCCTACTATGGCTACACCTTC.

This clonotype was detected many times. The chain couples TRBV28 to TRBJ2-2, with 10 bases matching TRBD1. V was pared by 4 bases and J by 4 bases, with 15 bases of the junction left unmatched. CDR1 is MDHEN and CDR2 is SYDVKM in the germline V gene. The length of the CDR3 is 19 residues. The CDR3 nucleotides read TGTGCCAGCAGTTCTTTCTACAAAATAGGGACAGGGGTCACCGGGGAGCTGTTTTTT. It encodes CASSSFYKIGTGVTGELFF.

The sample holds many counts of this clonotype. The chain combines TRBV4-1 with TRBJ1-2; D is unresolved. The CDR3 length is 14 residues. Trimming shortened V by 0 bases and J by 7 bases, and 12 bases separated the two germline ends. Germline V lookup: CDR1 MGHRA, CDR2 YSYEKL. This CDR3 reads CASSQDNSLAGYTF. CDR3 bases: TGCGCCAGCAGCCAAGATAACAGCCTCGCTGGCTACACCTTC.

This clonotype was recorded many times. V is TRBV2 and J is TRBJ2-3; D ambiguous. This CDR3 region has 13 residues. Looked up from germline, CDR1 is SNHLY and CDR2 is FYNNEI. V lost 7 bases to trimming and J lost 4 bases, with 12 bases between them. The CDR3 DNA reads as TGTGCCAGCAAGAGACATCCCTCAGATACGCAGTATTTT. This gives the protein CASKRHPSDTQYF.

The CDR3 region is CASSDDRAYEQYF. The DNA for the CDR3 is TGTGCCAGCAGCGACGACAGGGCCTACGAGCAGTACTTC. This sequence joins TRBV7-9 and TRBJ2-7, with 7 nucleotides matching TRBD1. CDR3 length: 13 amino acids. V trimming: 5 bases; J trimming: 2 bases; junction bases outside the gene matches: 3. Germline V gene lookup returns CDR1 SEHNR and CDR2 FQNEAQ (reference sequence).